A selection of T cell receptor beta chains follows, all from one sample in a study of blood T cell repertoires in COVID-19. Assay used: immunoSEQ multiplex PCR; TCRdb lists only in-frame clones, some missing. The top ten hold approximately 2.5% of the sample, which has some 190,000 clones, about 88% seen once. The material sequenced was PBMCs or T cells enriched from blood (not recorded which). These receptors all come from a woman aged 35 to 49 with acute COVID-19. The CDR3 runs from the conserved cysteine through the conserved F or W. The D gene is left open where the match is weak. Clone size appears in some rows only: once, few, many, or a class for an expanded clone.

d_call	j_call	clone_size	v_call	cdr3_nt	cdr3_aa
.	TRBJ1-5	.	TRBV27	TGTGCCAGCAGTAAGGACAGAGGTTATCAGCCCCAGCATTTT	CASSKDRGYQPQHF
.	TRBJ2-3	.	TRBV2	TGTGCCAGCAGGAATACCTACCTCACAGATACGCAGTATTTT	CASRNTYLTDTQYF
.	TRBJ2-7	.	TRBV14	TGTGCCAGCAGCCAAGAACTTGGGGGACTGAAATACGAGCAGTACTTC	CASSQELGGLKYEQYF
.	TRBJ1-6	.	TRBV3-1/TRBV3-2	TGTGCCAGCAGCCAAGAAGGGGCCTATAATTCACCCCTCCACTTT	CASSQEGAYNSPLHF
TRBD1	TRBJ1-2	.	TRBV2	TGTGCCAGCAGGCAGACCCTAGACAGGGCCGTTAACTATGGCTACACCTTC	CASRQTLDRAVNYGYTF
.	TRBJ2-2	few	TRBV9	TGTGCCAGCAGCCCCCAGACAGGCACCGGGGAGCTGTTTTTT	CASSPQTGTGELFF
TRBD2	TRBJ2-1	.	TRBV29-1	TGCAGCGTTAGCGGGACTAGCCTAAACAATGAGCAGTTCTTC	CSVSGTSLNNEQFF
TRBD2	TRBJ2-3	once	TRBV9	TGTGCCAGCAGCCCCTACTCGGGAGGCCTTAGCACAGATACGCAGTATTTT	CASSPYSGGLSTDTQYF
.	TRBJ1-2	.	TRBV27	TGTGCCAGCAGTTTAGCCCAGGATAACTATGGCTACACCTTC	CASSLAQDNYGYTF
TRBD2	TRBJ2-7	few	TRBV5-4	TGTGCCAGCAGCGCAACTAGCGGGGGGGACTACGAGCAGTACTTC	CASSATSGGDYEQYF
TRBD1	TRBJ2-3	.	TRBV6-6	TGTGCCAGCAGTCCTACGGACAGGGCGAGGACGCAGTATTTT	CASSPTDRARTQYF
TRBD1	TRBJ2-1	once	TRBV30	TGTGCCGGCTCCAGGGGGACCTACAATGAGCAGTTCTTC	CAGSRGTYNEQFF
.	TRBJ1-1	.	TRBV13	TGTGCCAGCAGCCAACTACAGGGGAACACTGAAGCTTTCTTT	CASSQLQGNTEAFF
TRBD1	TRBJ2-7	.	TRBV25-1	TGTGCCAGCAGTGAATCAGGGACAGGAGACTACGAGCAGTACTTC	CASSESGTGDYEQYF
.	TRBJ1-6	.	TRBV14	TGTGCCAGCAGCCAAGAAGCAGGGTTCCTCCACTTT	CASSQEAGFLHF
TRBD2	TRBJ2-1	.	TRBV7-9	TGTGCCAGCACGCCTAGCGGAATCAATGAGCAGTTCTTC	CASTPSGINEQFF
.	TRBJ1-3	.	TRBV28	TGTGCCAGCAGTTACCGGGACACCATATATTTT	CASSYRDTIYF
.	TRBJ1-1	.	TRBV18	TGTGCCAGCTCACGCCAGAATACTGGGATGAGGGACACTGAAGCTTTCTTT	CASSRQNTGMRDTEAFF
TRBD2	TRBJ2-5	.	TRBV7-2	TGTGCCAGCAGCTTAAGACTAGCGGGGGTACGGGGCCAAGAGACCCAGTACTTC	CASSLRLAGVRGQETQYF
TRBD2	TRBJ2-5	.	TRBV6-6	TGTGCCAGCAGTTCCTCCCCGGGGGGAGAGACCCAGTACTTC	CASSSSPGGETQYF
.	TRBJ2-7	.	TRBV12-3/TRBV12-4	TGTGCCAGCAGTTTACCGGGTTACGAGCAGTACTTC	CASSLPGYEQYF
TRBD1	TRBJ2-5	.	TRBV2	TGTGCCAGCAGCGCCAGGACAGGGTCCTGGGAGACCCAGTACTTC	CASSARTGSWETQYF
TRBD1	TRBJ2-5	.	TRBV27	TGTGCCAGCAGGGGGACAGCAGAGACCCAGTACTTC	CASRGTAETQYF
.	TRBJ2-7	once	TRBV28	TGTGCCAGCAGTGGACAGAGCTCCTACGAGCAGTACTTC	CASSGQSSYEQYF
.	TRBJ2-7	.	TRBV5-5	TGTGCCAGCAGCTTGGATGTAGGGGCTCAAGAGCAGTACTTC	CASSLDVGAQEQYF
.	TRBJ2-1	.	TRBV7-2	TGTGCCAGCAGCTTTAACGGGATCCGTGAGCAGTTCTTC	CASSFNGIREQFF
TRBD1	TRBJ1-4	.	TRBV5-5	TGTGCCAGCAGCCCGAGACAGGGGTCCATGAATGAAAAACTGTTTTTT	CASSPRQGSMNEKLFF
TRBD1	TRBJ2-4	.	TRBV5-1	TGCGCCAGCAGCTTGACCGTGGGACAGGAAAACATTCAGTACTTC	CASSLTVGQENIQYF
.	TRBJ2-7	.	TRBV6-5	TGTGCCAGCAGTTACTCGAAGTATAGTCCATCGGACGAGCAGTACTTC	CASSYSKYSPSDEQYF
.	TRBJ2-6	.	TRBV19	TGTGCCAGTAGTACTTTCTCTGGGGCCAACGTCCTGACTTTC	CASSTFSGANVLTF
TRBD2	TRBJ2-1	.	TRBV5-1	TGCGCCAGCAGCCTTAGCGGGAGGTCACGGTTCTTC	CASSLSGRSRFF
TRBD1	TRBJ2-7	.	TRBV7-2	TGTGCCAGCAGCCGGGGACAGGGGCTTCGGGAGCAGTACTTC	CASSRGQGLREQYF